This T cell receptor (beta chain) was captured in a study of blood T cell repertoires in COVID-19. Overall study context: Nucleic acid was either cDNA or gDNA, and it came from T cells, B-cell-depleted T cells, or PBMCs.

Recruited during active infection, patients (from Seattle) were subsequently followed longitudinally. This CDR3 is 14 amino acids long. Deletions cut 3 bases from V and 0 bases from J, with 8 bases between. Germline assignment: CDR1 MNHNY and CDR2 SVGAGI (reference sequence). The sample holds a few counts of this clone. The method was immunoSEQ multiplex PCR; TCRdb's version includes in-frame clones alone and lacks a portion of them. The sample includes almost 400,000 clones, about 87% of them seen just once. The V call is TRBV6-6, the J call TRBJ1-1; a weak D match, TRBD1 (6 bases). The sequence was obtained from an older woman with COVID-19, enrolled during active disease. The sample taken for sequencing was peripheral blood. The CDR3 bases are TGTGCCAGCAGTTATGGGGGCATGAACACTGAAGCTTTCTTT. Protein sequence: CASSYGGMNTEAFF.